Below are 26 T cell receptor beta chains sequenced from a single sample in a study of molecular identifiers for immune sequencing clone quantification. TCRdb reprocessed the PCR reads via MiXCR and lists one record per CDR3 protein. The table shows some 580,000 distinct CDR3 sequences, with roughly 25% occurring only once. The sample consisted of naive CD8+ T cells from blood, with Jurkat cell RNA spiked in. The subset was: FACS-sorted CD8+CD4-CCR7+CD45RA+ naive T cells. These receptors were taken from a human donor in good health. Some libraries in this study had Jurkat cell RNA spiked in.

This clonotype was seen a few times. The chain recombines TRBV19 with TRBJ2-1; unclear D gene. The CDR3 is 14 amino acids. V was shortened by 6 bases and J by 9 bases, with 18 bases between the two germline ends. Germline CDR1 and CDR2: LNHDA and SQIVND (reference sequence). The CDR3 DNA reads TGTGCCAGTAGAGAGTGGGGTAATGAAGGTGAGCAGTTCTTC. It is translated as CASREWGNEGEQFF.

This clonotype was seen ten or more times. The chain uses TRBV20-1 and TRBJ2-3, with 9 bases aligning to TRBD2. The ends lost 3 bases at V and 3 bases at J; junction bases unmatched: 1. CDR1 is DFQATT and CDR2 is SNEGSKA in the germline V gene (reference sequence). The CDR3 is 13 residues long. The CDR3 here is CSASGLATDTQYF. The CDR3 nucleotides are TGCAGTGCTAGTGGACTAGCGACAGATACGCAGTATTTT.

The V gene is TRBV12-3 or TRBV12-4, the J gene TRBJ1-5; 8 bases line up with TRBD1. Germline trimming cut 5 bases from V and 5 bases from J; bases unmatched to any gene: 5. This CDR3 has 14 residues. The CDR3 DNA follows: TGTGCCAGCAGTCTTAACAGGGGGGATCAGCCCCAGCATTTT. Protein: CASSLNRGDQPQHF.

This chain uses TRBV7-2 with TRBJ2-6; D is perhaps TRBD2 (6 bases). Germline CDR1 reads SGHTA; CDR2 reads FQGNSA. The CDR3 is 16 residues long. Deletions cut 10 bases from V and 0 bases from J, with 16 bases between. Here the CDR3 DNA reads TGTGCCACGCGTTTGGGAGGCCTCTCTGGGGCCAACGTCCTGACTTTC. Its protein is CATRLGGLSGANVLTF.

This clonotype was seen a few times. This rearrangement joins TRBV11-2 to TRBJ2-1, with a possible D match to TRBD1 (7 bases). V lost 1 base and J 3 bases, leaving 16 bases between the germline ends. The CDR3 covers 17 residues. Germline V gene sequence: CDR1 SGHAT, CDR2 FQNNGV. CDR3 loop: CASSLGFQGGGYNEQFF. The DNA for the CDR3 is TGTGCCAGCAGCTTAGGCTTCCAGGGGGGCGGCTACAATGAGCAGTTCTTC.

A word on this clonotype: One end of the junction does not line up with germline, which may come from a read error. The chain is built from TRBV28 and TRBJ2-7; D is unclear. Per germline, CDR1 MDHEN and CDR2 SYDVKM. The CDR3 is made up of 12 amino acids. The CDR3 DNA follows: TGTGCCAGAAAGTCGTACCCCTACGATCAGTACTTC. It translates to CARKSYPYDQYF.

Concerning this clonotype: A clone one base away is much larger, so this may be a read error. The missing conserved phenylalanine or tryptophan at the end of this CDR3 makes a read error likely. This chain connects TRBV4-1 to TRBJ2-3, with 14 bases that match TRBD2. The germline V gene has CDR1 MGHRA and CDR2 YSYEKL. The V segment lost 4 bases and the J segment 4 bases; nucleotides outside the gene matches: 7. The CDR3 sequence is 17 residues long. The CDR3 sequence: CASSRGTSGGLSDTQYY. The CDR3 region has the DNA TGCGCCAGCAGCCGTGGGACTAGCGGGGGTTTGTCAGATACGCAGTATTAT.

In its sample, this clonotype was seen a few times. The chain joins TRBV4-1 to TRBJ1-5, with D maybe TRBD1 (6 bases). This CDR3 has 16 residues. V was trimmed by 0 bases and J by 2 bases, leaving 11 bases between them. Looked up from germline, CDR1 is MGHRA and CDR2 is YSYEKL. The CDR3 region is CASSQDEGGGNQPQHF. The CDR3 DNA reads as TGCGCCAGCAGCCAAGATGAGGGGGGTGGCAATCAGCCCCAGCATTTT.

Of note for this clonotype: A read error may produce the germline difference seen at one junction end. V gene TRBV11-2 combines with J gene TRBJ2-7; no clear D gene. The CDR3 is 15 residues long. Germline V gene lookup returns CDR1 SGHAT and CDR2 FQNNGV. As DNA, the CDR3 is TGTGCCAGCAGCTTCGGTCCCGGGCCCTCCTACGAGCGGTACTTC. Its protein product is CASSFGPGPSYERYF.

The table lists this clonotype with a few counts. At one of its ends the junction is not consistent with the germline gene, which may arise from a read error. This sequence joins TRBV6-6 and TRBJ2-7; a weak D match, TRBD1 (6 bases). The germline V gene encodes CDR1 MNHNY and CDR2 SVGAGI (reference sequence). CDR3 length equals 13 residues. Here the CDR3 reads CTSSFVGGGEQYF. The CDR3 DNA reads TGTACCAGCAGTTTCGTAGGGGGTGGCGAGCAGTACTTC.

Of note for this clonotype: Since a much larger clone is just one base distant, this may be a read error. The CDR3 sequence: CASGAGHYNEQFF. In nucleotides, the CDR3 is TGTGCCTCCGGAGCGGGTCACTACAATGAGCAGTTCTTC. The chain is built from TRBV24-1 and TRBJ2-1; D is perhaps TRBD2 (6 bases). The CDR3 spans 13 residues. Germline loops: CDR1 KGHDR, CDR2 SFDVKD. The V and J ends lost 12 bases and 3 bases respectively, with 14 bases between them.

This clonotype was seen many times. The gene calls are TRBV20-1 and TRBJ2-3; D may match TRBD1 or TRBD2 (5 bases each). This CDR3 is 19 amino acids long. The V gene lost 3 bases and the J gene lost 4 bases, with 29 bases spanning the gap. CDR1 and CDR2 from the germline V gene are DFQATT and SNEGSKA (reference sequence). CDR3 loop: CSARANRDGVFSRADTQYF. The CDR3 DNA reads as TGCAGTGCTAGGGCAAACCGGGACGGAGTCTTTTCCCGGGCAGATACGCAGTATTTT.

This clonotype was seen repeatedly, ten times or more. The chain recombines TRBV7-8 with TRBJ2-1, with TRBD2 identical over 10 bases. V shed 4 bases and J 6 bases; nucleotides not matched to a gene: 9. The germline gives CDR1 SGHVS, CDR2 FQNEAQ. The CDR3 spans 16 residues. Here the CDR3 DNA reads TGTGCCAGCAGCTCAGCGGGGGGGCCAATAGCCAATGAGCAGTTCTTC. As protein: CASSSAGGPIANEQFF.

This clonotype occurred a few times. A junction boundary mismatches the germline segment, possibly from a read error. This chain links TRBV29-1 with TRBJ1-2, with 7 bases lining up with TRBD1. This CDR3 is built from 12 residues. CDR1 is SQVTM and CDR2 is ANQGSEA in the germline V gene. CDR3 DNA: TGCAGCGTAAACAGGGGTGACTATGGCTACATCTTC. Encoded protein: CSVNRGDYGYIF.

CDR3 in amino acids: CASSHQGGNQPQHF. The CDR3, as DNA: TGTGCCAGCAGCCACCAAGGAGGCAATCAGCCCCAGCATTTT. This chain links TRBV27 with TRBJ1-5; D not resolved. The CDR3 has 14 residues. Trimming stripped 6 bases from V and 2 bases from J, with 11 bases between. Per the germline V gene, CDR1 is MNHEY and CDR2 is SMNVEV (reference sequence).

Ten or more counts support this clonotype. This CDR3 is CASSLGWQSGETQYF. CDR3 DNA: TGTGCCAGCAGTTTAGGGTGGCAAAGCGGTGAGACCCAGTACTTC. The chain carries TRBV28 and TRBJ2-5, with D possibly matching TRBD2 (5 bases). The V gene lost 2 bases and the J gene lost 5 bases, with 15 bases spanning the gap. The CDR3 is 15 amino acids. Germline CDR1 reads MDHEN; CDR2 reads SYDVKM.

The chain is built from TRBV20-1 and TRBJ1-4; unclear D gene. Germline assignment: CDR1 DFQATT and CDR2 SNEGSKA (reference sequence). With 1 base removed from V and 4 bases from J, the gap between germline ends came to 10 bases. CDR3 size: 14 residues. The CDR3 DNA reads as TGCAGTGCTAGAGTACGGGCCTATAATGAAAAACTGTTTTTT. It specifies CSARVRAYNEKLFF.

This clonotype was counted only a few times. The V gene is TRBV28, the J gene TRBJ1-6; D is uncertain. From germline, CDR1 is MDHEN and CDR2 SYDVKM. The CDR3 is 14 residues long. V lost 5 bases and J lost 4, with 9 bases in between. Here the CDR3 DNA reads TGTGCCAGCAGTGTCACTCGTTATAATTCACCCCTCCACTTT. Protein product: CASSVTRYNSPLHF.

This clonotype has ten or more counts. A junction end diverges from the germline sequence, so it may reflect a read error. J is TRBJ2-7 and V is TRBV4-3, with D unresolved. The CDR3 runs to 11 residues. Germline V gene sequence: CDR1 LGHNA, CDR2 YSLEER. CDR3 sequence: CASSPDADTGF. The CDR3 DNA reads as TGCGCCAGCAGCCCAGACGCGGATACGGGTTTC.

This CDR3 is CAWIDLRDEKLFF. The CDR3 DNA sequence: TGTGCCTGGATAGACCTTAGGGATGAAAAACTGTTTTTT. The V call is TRBV30, the J call TRBJ1-4; no firm D call. Trimming took 4 bases from V and 6 from J, leaving 12 bases between them. The CDR3 runs 13 residues. Germline values: CDR1 GTSNPN, CDR2 SVGIG (reference sequence).

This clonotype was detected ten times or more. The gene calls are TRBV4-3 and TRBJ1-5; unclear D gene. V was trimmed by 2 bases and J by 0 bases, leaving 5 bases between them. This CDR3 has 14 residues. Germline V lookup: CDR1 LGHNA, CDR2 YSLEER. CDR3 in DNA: TGCGCCAGCAGCCAACTTTATAGCAATCAGCCCCAGCATTTT. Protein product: CASSQLYSNQPQHF.

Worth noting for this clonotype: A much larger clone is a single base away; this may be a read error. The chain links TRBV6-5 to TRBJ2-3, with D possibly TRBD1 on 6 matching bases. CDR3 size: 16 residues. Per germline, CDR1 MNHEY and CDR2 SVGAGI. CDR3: CVSSSLLGAHTDTQYF. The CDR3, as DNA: TGTGTCAGCAGTTCCCTGTTGGGGGCCCACACAGATACGCAGTATTTT.

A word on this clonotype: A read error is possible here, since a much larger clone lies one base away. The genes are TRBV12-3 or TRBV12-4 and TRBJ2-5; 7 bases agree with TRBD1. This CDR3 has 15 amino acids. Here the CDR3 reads CASSLYGQDGATKYF. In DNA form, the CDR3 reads TGTGCCAGCAGTTTATATGGACAGGACGGAGCGACCAAGTACTTC.

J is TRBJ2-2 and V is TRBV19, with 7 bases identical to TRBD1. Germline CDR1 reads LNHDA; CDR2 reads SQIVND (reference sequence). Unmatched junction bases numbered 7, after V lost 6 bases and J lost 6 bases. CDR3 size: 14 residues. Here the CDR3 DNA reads TGTGCCAGTAGGTCTACAGGGGCCCCCGGGGAGCTGTTTTTT. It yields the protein CASRSTGAPGELFF.

The chain's CDR3 is CASSYTPGQGVDEQYF. The CDR3 nucleotides are TGTGCCAGCAGCTATACCCCGGGACAGGGGGTCGACGAGCAGTACTTC. The chain couples TRBV7-9 to TRBJ2-7, with TRBD1 identical over 11 bases. Germline V gene lookup returns CDR1 SEHNR and CDR2 FQNEAQ (reference sequence). With V trimmed by 4 bases and J by 5 bases, 10 bases remained unmatched. This CDR3 spans 16 amino acids.

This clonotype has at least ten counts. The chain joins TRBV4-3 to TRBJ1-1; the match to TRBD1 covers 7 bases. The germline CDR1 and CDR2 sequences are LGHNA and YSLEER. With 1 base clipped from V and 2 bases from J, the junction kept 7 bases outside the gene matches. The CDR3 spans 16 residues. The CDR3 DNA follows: TGCGCCAGCAGCCAAGGTACAGGGGCGAGAAACACTGAAGCTTTCTTT. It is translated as CASSQGTGARNTEAFF.